This TCR beta chain was identified in a study of PD-1 blockade in classical Hodgkin lymphoma. With regard to this clone: Its antigen is as yet unknown.

The CDR3 consists of 14 residues. Germline loops: CDR1 LNHDA, CDR2 SQIVND (reference sequence). V gave up 4 bases and J gave up 4 bases, with 11 bases separating them. Points from the study as a whole: Those achieving complete response showed baseline diversity like newly diagnosed patients.

As to time point: cycle 4 day 1 (C4D1), after 5 to 7 weeks of nivolumab. Each patient's relapse followed autologous stem cell transplantation, and brentuximab vedotin exposure varied. Using immunoSEQ multiplex PCR, the repertoire was profiled, and TCRdb retains in-frame clones only, with some absent. The sample carries some 21,000 clones, more than 80% recorded once. Sequences were derived from peripheral blood mononuclear cells (PBMCs), sampled before the fourth cycle of nivolumab. This chain uses TRBV19 with TRBJ2-1, with D unresolved. The origin of this receptor is a human donor with classical Hodgkin lymphoma. The CDR3 is CASSTGRIYNEQFF. CDR3 in DNA: TGTGCCAGTAGTACTGGACGGATATACAATGAGCAGTTCTTC.